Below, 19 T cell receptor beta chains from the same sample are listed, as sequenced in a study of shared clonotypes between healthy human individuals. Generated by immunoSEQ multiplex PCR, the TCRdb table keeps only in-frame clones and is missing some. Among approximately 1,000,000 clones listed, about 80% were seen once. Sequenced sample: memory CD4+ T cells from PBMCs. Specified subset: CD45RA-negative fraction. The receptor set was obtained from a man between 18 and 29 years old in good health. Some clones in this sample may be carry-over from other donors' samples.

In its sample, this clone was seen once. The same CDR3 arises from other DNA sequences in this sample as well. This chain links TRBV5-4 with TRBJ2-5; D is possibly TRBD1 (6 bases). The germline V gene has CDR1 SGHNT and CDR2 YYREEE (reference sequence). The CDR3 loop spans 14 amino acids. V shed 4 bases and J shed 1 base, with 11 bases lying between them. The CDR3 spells CASSPGQTQETQYF. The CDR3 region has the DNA TGTGCCAGCAGCCCTGGACAGACCCAAGAGACCCAGTACTTC.

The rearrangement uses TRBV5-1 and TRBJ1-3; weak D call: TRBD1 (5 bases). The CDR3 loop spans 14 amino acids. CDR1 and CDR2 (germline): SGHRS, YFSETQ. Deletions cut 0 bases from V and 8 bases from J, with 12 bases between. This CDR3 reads CASSLEWLGDTIYF. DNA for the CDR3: TGCGCCAGCAGCTTGGAGTGGCTGGGGGACACCATATATTTT.

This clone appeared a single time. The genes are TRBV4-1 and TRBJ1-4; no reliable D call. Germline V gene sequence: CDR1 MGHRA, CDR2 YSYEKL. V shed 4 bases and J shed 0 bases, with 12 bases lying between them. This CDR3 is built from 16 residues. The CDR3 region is CASSLSAPATNEKLFF. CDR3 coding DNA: TGCGCCAGCAGCCTCTCGGCCCCTGCAACTAATGAAAAACTGTTTTTT.

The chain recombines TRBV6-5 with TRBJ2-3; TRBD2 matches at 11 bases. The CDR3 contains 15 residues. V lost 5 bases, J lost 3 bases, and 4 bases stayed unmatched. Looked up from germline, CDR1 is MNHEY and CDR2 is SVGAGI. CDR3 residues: CASSRRLAGTDTQYF. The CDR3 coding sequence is TGTGCCAGCAGTCGTAGACTAGCGGGGACAGATACGCAGTATTTT.

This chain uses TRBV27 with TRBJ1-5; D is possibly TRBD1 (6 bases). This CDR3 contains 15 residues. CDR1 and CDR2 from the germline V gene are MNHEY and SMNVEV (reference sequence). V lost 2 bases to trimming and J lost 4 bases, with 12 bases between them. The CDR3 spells CASSLNGGANQPQHF. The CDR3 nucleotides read TGTGCCAGCAGTTTAAACGGGGGGGCTAATCAGCCCCAGCATTTT.

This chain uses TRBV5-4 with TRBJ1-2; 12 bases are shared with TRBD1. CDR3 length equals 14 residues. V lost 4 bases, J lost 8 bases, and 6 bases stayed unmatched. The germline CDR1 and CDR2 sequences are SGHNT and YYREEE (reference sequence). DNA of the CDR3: TGTGCCAGCAGCCCGGGACAGGGGGCTCGAGGCTACACCTTC. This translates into CASSPGQGARGYTF.

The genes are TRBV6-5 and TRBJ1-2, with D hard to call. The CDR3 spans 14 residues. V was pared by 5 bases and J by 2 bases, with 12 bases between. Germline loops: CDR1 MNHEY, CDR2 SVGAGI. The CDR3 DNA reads TGTGCCAGCAGTGAAACGGACCTCAACTATGGCTACACCTTC. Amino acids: CASSETDLNYGYTF.

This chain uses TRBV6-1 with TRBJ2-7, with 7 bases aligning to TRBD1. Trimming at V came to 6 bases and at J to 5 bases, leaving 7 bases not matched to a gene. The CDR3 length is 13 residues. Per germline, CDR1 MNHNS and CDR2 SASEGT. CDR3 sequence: CASSVQGTDEQYF. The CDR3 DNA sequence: TGTGCCAGCAGCGTACAGGGGACCGACGAGCAGTACTTC.

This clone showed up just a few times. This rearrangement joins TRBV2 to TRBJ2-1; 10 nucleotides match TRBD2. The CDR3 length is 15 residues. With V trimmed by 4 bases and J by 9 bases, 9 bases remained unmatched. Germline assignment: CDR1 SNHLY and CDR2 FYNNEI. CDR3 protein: CASSVGAGGPPEQFF. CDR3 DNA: TGTGCCAGCAGTGTAGGAGCGGGAGGGCCTCCTGAGCAGTTCTTC.

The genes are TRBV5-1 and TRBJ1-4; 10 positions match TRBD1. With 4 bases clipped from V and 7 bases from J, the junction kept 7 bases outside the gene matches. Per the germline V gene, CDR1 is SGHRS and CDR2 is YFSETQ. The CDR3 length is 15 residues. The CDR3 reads CASSHGQGGGEKLFF. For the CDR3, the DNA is TGCGCCAGCAGCCATGGACAGGGGGGAGGTGAAAAACTGTTTTTT.

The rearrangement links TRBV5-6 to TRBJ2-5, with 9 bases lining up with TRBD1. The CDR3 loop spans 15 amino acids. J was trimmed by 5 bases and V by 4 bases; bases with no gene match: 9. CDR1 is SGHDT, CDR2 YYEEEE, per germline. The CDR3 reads CASSTTGGSEETQYF. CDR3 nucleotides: TGTGCCAGCAGCACTACAGGGGGCTCGGAGGAGACCCAGTACTTC.

In DNA, the CDR3 is TGTGCCAGCAGCGTAGCAACGGGAGGGCCTCTCGGGGAGCTGTTTTTT. As protein: CASSVATGGPLGELFF. The V and J genes are TRBV9 and TRBJ2-2, with 8 bases lining up with TRBD2. The CDR3 covers 16 residues. Germline V gene data show CDR1 as SGDLS and CDR2 as YYNGEE. The V segment lost 0 bases and the J segment 7 bases; nucleotides outside the gene matches: 8.

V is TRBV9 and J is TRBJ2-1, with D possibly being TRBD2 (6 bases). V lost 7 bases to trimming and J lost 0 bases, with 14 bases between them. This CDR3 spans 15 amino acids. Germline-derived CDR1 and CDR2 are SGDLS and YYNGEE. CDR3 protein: CASGGGVGSYNEQFF. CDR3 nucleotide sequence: TGTGCCAGCGGAGGCGGGGTCGGCTCCTACAATGAGCAGTTCTTC.

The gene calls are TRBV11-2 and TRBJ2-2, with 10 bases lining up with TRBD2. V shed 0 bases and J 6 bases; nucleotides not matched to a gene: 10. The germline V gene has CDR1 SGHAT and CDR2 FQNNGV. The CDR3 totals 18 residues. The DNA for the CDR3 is TGTGCCAGCAGCTTAGACCCTAGCGGGAGTATAAGAGCCGGGGAGCTGTTTTTT. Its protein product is CASSLDPSGSIRAGELFF.

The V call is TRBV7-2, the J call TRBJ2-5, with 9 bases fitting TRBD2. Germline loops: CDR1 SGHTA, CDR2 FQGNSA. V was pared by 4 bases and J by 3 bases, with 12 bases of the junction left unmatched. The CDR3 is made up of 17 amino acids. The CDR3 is CASSSVGGRAGKETQYF. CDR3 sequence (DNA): TGTGCCAGCAGCTCCGTCGGCGGGAGGGCCGGCAAAGAGACCCAGTACTTC.

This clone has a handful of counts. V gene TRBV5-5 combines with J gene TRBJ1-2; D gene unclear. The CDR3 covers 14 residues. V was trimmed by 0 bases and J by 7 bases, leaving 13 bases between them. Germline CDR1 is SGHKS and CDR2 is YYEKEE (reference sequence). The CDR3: CASSLERHLGGYTF. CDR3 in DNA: TGTGCCAGCAGCTTGGAACGACATCTTGGTGGCTACACCTTC.

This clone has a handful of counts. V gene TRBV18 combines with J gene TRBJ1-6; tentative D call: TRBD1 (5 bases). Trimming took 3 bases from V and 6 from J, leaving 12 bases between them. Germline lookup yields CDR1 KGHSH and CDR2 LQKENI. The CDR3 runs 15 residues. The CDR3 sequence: CASSPSGPINSPLHF. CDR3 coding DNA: TGTGCCAGCTCACCCTCGGGGCCCATTAATTCACCCCTCCACTTT.

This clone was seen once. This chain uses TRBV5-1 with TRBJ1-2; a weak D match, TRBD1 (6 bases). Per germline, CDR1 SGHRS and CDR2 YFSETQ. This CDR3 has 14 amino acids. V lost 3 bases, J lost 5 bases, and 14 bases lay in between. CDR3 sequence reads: CASSSLNREYGYTF. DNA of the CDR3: TGCGCCAGCAGCTCCCTCAACAGGGAGTATGGCTACACCTTC.

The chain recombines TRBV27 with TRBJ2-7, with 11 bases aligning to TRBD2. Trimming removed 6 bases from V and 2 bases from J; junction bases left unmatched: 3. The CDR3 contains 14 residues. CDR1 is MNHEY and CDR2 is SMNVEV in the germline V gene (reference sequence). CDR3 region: CASRTSGSPYEQYF. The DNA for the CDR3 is TGTGCCAGCAGAACTAGCGGGAGTCCCTACGAGCAGTACTTC.